Below are 4 T cell receptor beta chains sequenced from a single sample in a study of T cell responses to AZD1222 COVID-19 vaccine. The data were produced by immunoSEQ multiplex PCR, yet TCRdb's version contains in-frame clones alone and is incomplete. This repertoire shows 100,000 to 150,000 clones, roughly 92% found once; its top ten account for 5% to 5.5%. The source material was peripheral blood, sampled on day 0 of AZD1222 vaccination. The receptor set was obtained from an adult in good health.

This clone was picked up one time. The gene calls are TRBV9 and TRBJ2-4; no clear D. The CDR3 has 14 residues. V lost 3 bases and J lost 0, with 7 bases in between. Germline-derived CDR1 and CDR2 are SGDLS and YYNGEE. Written as DNA, the CDR3 is TGTGCCAGCAGCGCTGGGGTAGCCAAAAACATTCAGTACTTC. Protein: CASSAGVAKNIQYF.

The rearrangement links TRBV29-1 to TRBJ1-2, with 9 bases matching TRBD1. The CDR3 length is 12 residues. Germline CDR1 SQVTM, CDR2 ANQGSEA. The junction had 3 bases not matched to a gene; V was cut back by 3 bases and J by 7 bases. The CDR3 nucleotides are TGCAGCGTTGATTCGGACAGGGGTGGCTACACCTTC. Protein product: CSVDSDRGGYTF.

This chain uses TRBV10-2 with TRBJ1-6; perhaps TRBD1 as D (5 bases). Trimming removed 5 bases at V and 5 bases at J, with 10 bases between. Germline CDR1 is WSHSY and CDR2 is SAAADI. CDR3 length equals 14 residues. Here the CDR3 DNA reads TGCGCCAGCAGTTGGGGCTTAAATAATTCACCCCTCCACTTT. Protein: CASSWGLNNSPLHF.

The rearrangement uses TRBV11-3 and TRBJ2-2; 8 bases fit TRBD1. CDR3 length: 13 amino acids. Germline CDR1 SGHNT, CDR2 YENEEA. J lost 6 bases, V lost 8 bases, and 5 bases had no gene match. DNA of the CDR3: TGTGCCAGCTCAGGGGGCAGGTCCGGGGAGCTGTTTTTT. The encoded protein is CASSGGRSGELFF.